This TCR beta chain was retrieved from a study of T cells in Graves' hyperthyroidism and ophthalmopathy. Amplification yielded TCR beta CDR3 regions, with RNA transcripts as the source. A set of HTBI primers served as the primers for a first-round RT-PCR of the TCR CDR3. TCRdb reprocessed the multiplex PCR reads via MiXCR and lists one record per CDR3 protein. The table has around 520,000 distinct CDR3 sequences, roughly an eighth seen once. This clonotype came up many times. Calling Graves' hyperthyroidism stable meant ophthalmopathy did not progress within 18 months. Germline V gene sequence: CDR1 MDHEN, CDR2 SYDVKM. The junction had 11 bases not matched to a gene; V was cut back by 5 bases and J by 7 bases. The CDR3 is 15 residues long.

The rearrangement links TRBV28 to TRBJ2-1, with 7 bases identical to TRBD2. The sequence derives from a woman between 18 and 29 years old with Graves' hyperthyroidism. The sequenced sample consisted of blood. In DNA, the CDR3 is TGTGCCAGCAGTCCCTCGGGCGGGAGCGGTAATGAGCAGTTCTTC. Translation gives CASSPSGGSGNEQFF.